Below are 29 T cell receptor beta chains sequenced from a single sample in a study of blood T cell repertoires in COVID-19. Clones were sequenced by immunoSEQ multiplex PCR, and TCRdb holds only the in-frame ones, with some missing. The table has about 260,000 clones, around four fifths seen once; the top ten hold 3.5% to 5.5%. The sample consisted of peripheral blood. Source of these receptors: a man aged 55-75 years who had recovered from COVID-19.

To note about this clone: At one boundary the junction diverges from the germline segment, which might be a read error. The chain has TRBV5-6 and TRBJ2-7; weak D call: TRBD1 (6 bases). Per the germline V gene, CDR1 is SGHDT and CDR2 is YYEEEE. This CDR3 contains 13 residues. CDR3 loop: CASSLAGPGEIKF. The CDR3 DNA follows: TGTGCCAGCAGCTTGGCAGGGCCAGGGGAGATTAAGTTC.

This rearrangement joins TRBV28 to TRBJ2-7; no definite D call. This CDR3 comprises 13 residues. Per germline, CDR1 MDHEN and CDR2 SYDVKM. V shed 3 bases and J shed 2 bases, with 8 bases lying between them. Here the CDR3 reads CASSLRITYEQYF. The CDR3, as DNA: TGTGCCAGCAGTTTGAGGATTACCTACGAGCAGTACTTC.

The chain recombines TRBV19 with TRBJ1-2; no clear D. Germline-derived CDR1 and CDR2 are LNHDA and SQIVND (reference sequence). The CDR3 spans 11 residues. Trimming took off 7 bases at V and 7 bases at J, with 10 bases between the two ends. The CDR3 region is CASTSFRGYTF. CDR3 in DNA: TGTGCCAGTACGTCCTTCCGTGGCTACACCTTC.

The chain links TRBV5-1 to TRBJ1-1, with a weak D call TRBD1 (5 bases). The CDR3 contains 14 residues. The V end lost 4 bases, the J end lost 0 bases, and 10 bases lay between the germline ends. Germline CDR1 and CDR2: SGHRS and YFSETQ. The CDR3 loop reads CASSADSLNTEAFF. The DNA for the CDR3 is TGCGCCAGCAGCGCAGACAGTTTGAACACTGAAGCTTTCTTT.

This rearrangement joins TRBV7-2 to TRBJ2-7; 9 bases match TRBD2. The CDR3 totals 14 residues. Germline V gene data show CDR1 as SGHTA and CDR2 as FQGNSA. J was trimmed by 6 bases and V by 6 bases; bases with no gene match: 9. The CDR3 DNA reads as TGTGCCAGCAGACCAGGGGGACTAGCCCTCGAGCAGTACTTC. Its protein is CASRPGGLALEQYF.

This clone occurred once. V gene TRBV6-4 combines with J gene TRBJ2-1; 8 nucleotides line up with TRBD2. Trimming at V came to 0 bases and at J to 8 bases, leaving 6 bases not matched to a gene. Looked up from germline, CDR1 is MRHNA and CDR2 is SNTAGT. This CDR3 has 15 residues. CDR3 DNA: TGTGCCAGCAGTGACTCACCGGGAGGGCCCTATGAGCAGTTCTTC. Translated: CASSDSPGGPYEQFF.

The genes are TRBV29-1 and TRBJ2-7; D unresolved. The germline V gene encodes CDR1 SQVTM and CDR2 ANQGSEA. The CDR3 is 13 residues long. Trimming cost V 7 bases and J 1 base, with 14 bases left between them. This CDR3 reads CSASSTSSYEQYF. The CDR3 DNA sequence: TGCAGCGCCTCTTCTACGTCGTCCTACGAGCAGTACTTC.

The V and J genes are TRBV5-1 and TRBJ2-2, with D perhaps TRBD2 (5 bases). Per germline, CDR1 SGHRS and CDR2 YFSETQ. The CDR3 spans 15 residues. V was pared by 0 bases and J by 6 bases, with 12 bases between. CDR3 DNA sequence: TGCGCCAGCAGCTTGGTCGTGTCGGGGTCCGGGGAGCTGTTTTTT. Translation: CASSLVVSGSGELFF.

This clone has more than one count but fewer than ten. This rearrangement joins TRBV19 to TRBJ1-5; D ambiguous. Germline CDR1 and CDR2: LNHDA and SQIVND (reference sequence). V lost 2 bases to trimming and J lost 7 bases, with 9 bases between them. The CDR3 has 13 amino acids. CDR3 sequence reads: CASSILPSQPQHF. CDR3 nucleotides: TGTGCCAGTAGTATACTACCCTCCCAGCCCCAGCATTTT.

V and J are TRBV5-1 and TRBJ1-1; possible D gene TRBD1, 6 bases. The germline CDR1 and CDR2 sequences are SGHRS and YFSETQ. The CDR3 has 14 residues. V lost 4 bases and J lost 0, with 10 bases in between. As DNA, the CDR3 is TGCGCCAGCAGCACAGGGCTAATGAACACTGAAGCTTTCTTT. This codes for CASSTGLMNTEAFF.

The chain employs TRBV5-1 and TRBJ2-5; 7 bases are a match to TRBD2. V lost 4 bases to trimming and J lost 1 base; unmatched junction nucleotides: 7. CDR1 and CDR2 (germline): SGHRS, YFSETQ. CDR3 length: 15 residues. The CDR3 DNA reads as TGCGCCAGCAGCACGCAGCGGGGCCCCCAAGAGACCCAGTACTTC. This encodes CASSTQRGPQETQYF.

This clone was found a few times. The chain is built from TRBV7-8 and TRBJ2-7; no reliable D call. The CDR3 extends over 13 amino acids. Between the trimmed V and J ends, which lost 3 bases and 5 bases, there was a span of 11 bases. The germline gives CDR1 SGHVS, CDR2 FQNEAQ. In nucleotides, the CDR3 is TGTGCCAGCAGCTTTAAGAATTGGCACGAGCAGTACTTC. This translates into CASSFKNWHEQYF.

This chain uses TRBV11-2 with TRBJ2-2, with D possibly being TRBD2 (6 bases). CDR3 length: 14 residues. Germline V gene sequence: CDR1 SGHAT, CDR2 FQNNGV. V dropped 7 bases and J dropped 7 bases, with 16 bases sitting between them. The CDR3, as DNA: TGTGCCAGCAAACTGCGGAGGGCCGGCGGGGAGCTGTTTTTT. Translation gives CASKLRRAGGELFF.

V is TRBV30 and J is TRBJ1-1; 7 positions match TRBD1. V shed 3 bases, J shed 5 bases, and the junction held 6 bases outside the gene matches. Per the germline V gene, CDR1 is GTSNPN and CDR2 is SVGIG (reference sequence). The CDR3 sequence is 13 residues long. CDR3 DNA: TGTGCCTGGAGGGAGGGGGCAAGAACTGAAGCTTTCTTT. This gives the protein CAWREGARTEAFF.

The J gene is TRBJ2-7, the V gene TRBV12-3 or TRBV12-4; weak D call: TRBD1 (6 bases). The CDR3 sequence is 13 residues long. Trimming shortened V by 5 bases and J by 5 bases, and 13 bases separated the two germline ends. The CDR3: CASSPDSLDEQYF. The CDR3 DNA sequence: TGTGCCAGCAGTCCGGACAGTCTCGACGAGCAGTACTTC.

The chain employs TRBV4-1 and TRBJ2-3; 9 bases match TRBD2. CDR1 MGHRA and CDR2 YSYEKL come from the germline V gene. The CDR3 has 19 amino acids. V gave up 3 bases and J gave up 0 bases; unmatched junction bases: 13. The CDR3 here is CASSHLLVASGKSTDTQYF. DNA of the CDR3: TGCGCCAGCAGCCACCTCCTGGTGGCTAGCGGGAAGAGCACAGATACGCAGTATTTT.

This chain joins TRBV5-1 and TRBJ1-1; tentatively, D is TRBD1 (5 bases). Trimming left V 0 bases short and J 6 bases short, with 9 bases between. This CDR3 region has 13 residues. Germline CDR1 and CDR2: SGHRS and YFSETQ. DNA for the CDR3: TGCGCCAGCAGCTTGGTTCAGGGCTCTGAAGCTTTCTTT. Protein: CASSLVQGSEAFF.

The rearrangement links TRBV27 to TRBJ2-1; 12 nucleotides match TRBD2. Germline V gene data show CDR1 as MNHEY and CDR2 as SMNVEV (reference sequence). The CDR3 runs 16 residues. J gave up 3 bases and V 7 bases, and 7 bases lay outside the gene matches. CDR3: CASKTSGSGVYNEQFF. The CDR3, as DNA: TGTGCCAGCAAGACTAGCGGGAGCGGGGTCTACAATGAGCAGTTCTTC.

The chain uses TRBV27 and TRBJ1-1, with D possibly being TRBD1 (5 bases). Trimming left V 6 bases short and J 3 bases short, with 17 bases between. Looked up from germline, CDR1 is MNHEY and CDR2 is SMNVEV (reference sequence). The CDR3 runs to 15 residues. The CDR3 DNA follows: TGTGCCAGCAGCTGGGGACTTGGGGGGGACACTGAAGCTTTCTTT. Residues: CASSWGLGGDTEAFF.

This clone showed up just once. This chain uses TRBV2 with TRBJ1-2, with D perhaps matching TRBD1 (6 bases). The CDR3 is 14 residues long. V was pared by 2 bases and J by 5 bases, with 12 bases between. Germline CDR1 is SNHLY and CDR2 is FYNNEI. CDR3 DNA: TGTGCCAGCAGTGAACCGACAGGAGATTATGGCTACACCTTC. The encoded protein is CASSEPTGDYGYTF.

The CDR3 spells CASSLGMNYGYTF. CDR3 DNA sequence: TGTGCCAGCAGCCTCGGGATGAACTATGGCTACACCTTC. This chain links TRBV14 with TRBJ1-2; D ambiguous. Germline V gene data show CDR1 as SGHDN and CDR2 as FVKESK. The CDR3 has 13 amino acids. V lost 4 bases and J 2 bases, leaving 8 bases between the germline ends.

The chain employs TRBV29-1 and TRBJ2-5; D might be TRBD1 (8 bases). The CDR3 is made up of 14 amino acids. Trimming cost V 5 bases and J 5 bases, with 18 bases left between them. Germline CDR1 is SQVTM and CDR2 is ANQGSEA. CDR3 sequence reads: CSVMGRGREETQYF. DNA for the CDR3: TGCAGCGTTATGGGCAGGGGGCGGGAGGAGACCCAGTACTTC. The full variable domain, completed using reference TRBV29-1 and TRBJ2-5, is SAVISQKPSRDICQRGTSLTIQCQVDSQVTMMFWYRQQPGQSLTLIATANQGSEATYESGFVIDKFPISRPNLTFSTLTVSNMSPEDSSIYLCSVMGRGREETQYFGPGTRLLVL.

The CDR3 DNA reads TGTGCCAGCAGTGAATATCTCAGGGGGAGCTCAGATACGCAGTATTTT. Translating gives CASSEYLRGSSDTQYF. This sequence joins TRBV6-1 and TRBJ2-3, with 7 bases that match TRBD1. Germline V gene sequence: CDR1 MNHNS, CDR2 SASEGT. J was trimmed by 4 bases and V by 2 bases; bases with no gene match: 9. The CDR3 is 16 amino acids.

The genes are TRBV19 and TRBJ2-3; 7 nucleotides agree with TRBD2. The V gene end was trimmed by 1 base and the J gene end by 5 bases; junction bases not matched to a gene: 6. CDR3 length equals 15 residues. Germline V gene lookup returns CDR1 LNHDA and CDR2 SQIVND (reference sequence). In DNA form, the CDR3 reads TGTGCCAGTAGTATAGGGGGGGGACGGAGAGATACGCAGTATTTT. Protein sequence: CASSIGGGRRDTQYF.

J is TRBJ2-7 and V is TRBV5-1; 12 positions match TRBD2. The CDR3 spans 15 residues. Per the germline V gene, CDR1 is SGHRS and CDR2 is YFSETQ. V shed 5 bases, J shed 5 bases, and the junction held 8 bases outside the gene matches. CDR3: CASRASGRAIDEQYF. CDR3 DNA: TGCGCCAGCAGGGCTAGCGGGAGGGCCATCGACGAGCAGTACTTC.

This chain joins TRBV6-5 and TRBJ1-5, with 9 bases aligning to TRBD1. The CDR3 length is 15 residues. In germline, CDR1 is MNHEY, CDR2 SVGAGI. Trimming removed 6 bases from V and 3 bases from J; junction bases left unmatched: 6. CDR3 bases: TGTGCCAGCAGCCCAGACAGGGGGAACAATCAGCCCCAGCATTTT. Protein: CASSPDRGNNQPQHF.

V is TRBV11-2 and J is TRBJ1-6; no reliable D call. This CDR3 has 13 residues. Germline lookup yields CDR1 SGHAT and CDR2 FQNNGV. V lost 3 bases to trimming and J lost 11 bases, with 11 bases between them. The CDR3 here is CASSFRGAAPLHF. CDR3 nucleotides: TGTGCCAGCAGCTTTCGGGGTGCGGCACCCCTCCACTTT.

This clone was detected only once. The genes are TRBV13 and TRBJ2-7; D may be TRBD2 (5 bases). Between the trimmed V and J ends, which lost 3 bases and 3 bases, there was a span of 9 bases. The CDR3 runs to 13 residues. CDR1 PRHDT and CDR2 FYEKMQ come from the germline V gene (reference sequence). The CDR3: CASSLVGLYEQYF. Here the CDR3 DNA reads TGTGCCAGCAGCTTGGTAGGACTCTACGAGCAGTACTTC.

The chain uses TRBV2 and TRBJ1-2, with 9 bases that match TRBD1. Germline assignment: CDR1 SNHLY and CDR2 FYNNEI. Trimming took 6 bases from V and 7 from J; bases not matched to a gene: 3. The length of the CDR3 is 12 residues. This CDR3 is CASRVDRGGYTF. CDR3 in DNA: TGTGCCAGCAGGGTGGACAGGGGTGGCTACACCTTC. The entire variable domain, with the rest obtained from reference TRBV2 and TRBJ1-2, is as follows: EPEVTQTPSHQVTQMGQEVILRCVPISNHLYFYWYRQILGQKVEFLVSFYNNEISEKSEIFDDQFSVERPDGSNFTLKIRSTKLEDSAMYFCASRVDRGGYTFGSGTRLTVV.